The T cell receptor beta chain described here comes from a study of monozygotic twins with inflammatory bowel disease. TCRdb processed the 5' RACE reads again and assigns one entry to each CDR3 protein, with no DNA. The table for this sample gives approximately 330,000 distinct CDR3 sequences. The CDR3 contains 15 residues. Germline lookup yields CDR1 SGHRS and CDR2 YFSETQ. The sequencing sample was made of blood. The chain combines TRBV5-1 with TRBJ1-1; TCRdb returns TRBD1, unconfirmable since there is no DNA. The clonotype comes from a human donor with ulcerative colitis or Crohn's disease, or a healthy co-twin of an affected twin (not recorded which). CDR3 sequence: CASSLTGGMNTEAFF.